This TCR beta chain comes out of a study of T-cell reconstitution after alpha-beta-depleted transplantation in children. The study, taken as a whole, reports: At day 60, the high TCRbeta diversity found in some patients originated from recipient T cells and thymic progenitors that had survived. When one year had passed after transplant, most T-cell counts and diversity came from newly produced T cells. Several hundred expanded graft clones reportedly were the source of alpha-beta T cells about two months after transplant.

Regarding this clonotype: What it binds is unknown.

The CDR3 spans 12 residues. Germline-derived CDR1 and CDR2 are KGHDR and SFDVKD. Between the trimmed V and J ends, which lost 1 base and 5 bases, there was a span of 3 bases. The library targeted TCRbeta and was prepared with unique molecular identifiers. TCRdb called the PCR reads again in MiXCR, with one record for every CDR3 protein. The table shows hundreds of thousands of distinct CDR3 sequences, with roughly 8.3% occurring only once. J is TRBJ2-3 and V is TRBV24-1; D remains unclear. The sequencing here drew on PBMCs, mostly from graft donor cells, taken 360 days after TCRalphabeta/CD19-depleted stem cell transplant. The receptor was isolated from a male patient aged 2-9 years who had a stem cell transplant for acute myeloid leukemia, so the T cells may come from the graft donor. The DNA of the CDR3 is TGTGCCACCAGTGATTTTAAAGATACGCAGTATTTT. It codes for CATSDFKDTQYF.